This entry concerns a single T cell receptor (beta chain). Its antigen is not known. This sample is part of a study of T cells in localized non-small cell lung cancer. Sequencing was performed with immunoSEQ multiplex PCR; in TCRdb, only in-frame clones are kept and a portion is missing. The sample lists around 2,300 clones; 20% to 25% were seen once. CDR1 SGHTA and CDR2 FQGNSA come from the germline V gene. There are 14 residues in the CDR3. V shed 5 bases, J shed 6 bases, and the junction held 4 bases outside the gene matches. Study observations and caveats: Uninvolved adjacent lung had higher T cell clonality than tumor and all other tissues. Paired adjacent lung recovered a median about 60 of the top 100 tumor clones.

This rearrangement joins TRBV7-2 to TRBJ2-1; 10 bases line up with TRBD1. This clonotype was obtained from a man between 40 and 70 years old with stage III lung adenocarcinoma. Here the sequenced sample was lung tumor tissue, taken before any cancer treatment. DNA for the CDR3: TGTGCCAGCAGCACCCGACAGGGGGCCAATGAGCAGTTCTTC. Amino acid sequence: CASSTRQGANEQFF.